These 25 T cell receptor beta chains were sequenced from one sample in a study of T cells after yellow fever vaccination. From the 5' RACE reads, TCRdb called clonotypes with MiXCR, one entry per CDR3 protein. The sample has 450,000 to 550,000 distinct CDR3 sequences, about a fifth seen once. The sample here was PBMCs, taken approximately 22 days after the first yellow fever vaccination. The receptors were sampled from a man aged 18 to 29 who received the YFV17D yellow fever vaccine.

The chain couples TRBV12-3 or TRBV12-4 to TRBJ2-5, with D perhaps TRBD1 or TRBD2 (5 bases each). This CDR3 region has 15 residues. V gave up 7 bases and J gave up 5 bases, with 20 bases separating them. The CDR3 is CASTSGTPLTETQYF. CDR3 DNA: TGTGCCAGCACCTCCGGGACCCCCCTTACGGAGACCCAGTACTTC.

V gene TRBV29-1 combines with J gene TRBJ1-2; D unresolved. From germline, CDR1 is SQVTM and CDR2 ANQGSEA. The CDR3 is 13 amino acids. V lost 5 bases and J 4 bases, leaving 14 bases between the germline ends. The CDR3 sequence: CSVTRPGGYGYTF. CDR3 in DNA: TGCAGCGTTACTCGGCCTGGAGGCTATGGCTACACCTTC.

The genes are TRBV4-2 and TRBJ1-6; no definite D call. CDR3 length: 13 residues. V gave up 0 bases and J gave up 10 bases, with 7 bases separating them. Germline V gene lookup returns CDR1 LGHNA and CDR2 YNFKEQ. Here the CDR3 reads CASSQDQGSPLHF. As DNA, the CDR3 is TGTGCCAGCAGCCAAGATCAAGGATCACCCCTCCACTTT.

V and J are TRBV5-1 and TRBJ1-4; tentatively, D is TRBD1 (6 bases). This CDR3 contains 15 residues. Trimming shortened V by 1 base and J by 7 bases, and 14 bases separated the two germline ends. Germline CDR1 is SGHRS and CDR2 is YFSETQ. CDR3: CASSLPRGGREKLFF. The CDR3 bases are TGCGCCAGCAGCTTGCCCCGGGGGGGGCGTGAAAAACTGTTTTTT.

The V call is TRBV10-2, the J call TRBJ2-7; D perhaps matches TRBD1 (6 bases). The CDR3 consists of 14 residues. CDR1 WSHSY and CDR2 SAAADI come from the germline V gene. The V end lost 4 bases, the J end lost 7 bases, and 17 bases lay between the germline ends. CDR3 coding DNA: TGCGCCAGCAGTGTCCAGGGGCCTCCAGCTGAGCAGTACGTC. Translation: CASSVQGPPAEQYV.

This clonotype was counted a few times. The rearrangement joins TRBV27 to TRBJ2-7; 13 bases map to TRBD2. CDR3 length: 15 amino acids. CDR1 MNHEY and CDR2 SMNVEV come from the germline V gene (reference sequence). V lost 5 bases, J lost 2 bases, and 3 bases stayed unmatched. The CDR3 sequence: CASSPTSGGPYEQYF. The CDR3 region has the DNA TGTGCCAGCAGTCCGACTAGCGGGGGGCCCTACGAGCAGTACTTC.

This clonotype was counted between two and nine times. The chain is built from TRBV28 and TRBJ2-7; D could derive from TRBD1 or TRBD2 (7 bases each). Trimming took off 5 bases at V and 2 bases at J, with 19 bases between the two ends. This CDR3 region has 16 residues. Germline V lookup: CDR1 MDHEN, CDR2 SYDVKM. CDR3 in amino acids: CASSPRGGGAPYEQYV. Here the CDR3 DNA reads TGTGCCAGCAGTCCACGGGGAGGGGGCGCCCCCTACGAGCAGTACGTC.

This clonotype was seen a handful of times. The CDR3 protein is CASRRQGTDNSPLHF. DNA for the CDR3: TGTGCCAGCAGAAGACAGGGGACGGATAATTCACCCCTCCACTTT. The V and J genes are TRBV7-2 and TRBJ1-6, with TRBD1 matching over 8 bases. Trimming removed 6 bases from V and 5 bases from J; junction bases left unmatched: 6. This CDR3 is built from 15 residues. In germline, CDR1 is SGHTA, CDR2 FQGNSA.

The CDR3 sequence is CATARNTEAFF. For the CDR3, the DNA is TGTGCCACCGCCCGTAACACTGAAGCTTTCTTT. The J gene is TRBJ1-1, the V gene TRBV15; no clear D gene. Germline CDR1 is LNHNV and CDR2 is YYDKDF (reference sequence). The CDR3 totals 11 residues. Trimming removed 8 bases from V and 2 bases from J, with 6 bases in between.

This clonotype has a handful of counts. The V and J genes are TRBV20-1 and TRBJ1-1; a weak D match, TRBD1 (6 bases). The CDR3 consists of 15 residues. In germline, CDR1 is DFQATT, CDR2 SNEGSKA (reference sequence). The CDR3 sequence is CISPRLGARDTEAFF. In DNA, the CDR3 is TGCATTTCACCAAGGTTGGGGGCGCGGGACACTGAAGCTTTCTTT.

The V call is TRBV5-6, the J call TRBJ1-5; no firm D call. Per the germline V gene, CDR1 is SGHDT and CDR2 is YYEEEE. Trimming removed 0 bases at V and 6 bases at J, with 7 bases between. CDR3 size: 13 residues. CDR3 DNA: TGTGCCAGCAGCTTGGCTGACGGTCAGCCCCAGCATTTT. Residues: CASSLADGQPQHF. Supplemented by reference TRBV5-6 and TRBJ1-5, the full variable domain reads DAGVTQSPTHLIKTRGQQVTLRCSPKSGHDTVSWYQQALGQGPQFIFQYYEEEERQRGNFPDRFSGHQFPNYSSELNVNALLLGDSALYLCASSLADGQPQHFGDGTRLSIL.

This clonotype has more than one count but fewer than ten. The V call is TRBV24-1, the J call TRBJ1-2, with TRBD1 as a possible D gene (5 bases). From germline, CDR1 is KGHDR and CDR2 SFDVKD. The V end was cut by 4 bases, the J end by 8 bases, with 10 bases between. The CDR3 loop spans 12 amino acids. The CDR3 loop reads CATSERGRGYTF. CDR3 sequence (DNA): TGTGCCACCAGTGAAAGGGGAAGGGGCTACACCTTC.

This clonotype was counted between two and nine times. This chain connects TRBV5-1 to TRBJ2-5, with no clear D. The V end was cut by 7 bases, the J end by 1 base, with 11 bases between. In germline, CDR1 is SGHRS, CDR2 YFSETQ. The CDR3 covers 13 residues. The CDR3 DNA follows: TGCGCCAGCGGGAATTCTCCCCAAGAGACCCAGTACTTC. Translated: CASGNSPQETQYF.

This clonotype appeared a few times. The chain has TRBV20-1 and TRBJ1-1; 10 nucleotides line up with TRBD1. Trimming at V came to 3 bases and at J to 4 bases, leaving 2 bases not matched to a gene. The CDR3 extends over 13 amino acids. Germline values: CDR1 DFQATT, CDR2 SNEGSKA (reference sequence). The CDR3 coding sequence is TGCAGTGCTAGCTGGACAGGGGGCACTGAAGCTTTCTTT. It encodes CSASWTGGTEAFF.

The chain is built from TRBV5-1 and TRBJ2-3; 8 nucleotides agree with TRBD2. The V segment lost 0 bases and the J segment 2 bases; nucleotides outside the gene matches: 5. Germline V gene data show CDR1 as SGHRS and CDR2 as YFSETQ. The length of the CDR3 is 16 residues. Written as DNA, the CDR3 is TGCGCCAGCAGCTTGGGGACTAGCATCAACACAGATACGCAGTATTTT. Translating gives CASSLGTSINTDTQYF.

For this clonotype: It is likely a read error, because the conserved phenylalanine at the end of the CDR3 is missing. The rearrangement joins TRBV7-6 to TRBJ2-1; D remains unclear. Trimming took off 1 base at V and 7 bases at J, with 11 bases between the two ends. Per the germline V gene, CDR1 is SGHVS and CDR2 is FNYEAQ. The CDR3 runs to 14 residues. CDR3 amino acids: CASSLVPGKNEQFI. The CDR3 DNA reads TGTGCCAGCAGCTTAGTGCCAGGCAAAAATGAGCAGTTCATC.

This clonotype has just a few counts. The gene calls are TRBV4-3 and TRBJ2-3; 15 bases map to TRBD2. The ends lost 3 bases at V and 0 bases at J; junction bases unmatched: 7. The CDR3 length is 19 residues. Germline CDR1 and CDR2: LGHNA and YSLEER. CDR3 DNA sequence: TGCGCCAGCAGCCAGGCGGGACTAGCGGGGGGACATAGCACAGATACGCAGTATTTT. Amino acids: CASSQAGLAGGHSTDTQYF.

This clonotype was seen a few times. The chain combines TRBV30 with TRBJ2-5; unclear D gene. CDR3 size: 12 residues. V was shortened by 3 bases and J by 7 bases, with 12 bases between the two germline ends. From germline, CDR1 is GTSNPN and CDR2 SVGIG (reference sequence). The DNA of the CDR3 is TGTGCCTGGAGCCCGGGCGTAGGGACCCAGTACTTC. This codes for CAWSPGVGTQYF. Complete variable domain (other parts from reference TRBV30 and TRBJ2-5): SQTIHQWPATLVQPVGSPLSLECTVEGTSNPNLYWYRQAAGRGLQLLFYSVGIGQISSEVPQNLSASRPQDRQFILSSKKLLLSDSGFYLCAWSPGVGTQYFGPGTRLLVL.

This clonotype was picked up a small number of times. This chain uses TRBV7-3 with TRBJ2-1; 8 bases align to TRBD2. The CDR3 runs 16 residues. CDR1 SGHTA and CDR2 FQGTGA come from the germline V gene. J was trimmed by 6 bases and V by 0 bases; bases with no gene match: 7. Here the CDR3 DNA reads TGTGCCAGCAGCTTAACGGGAGCGGGGGCCGTCAATGAGCAGTTCTTC. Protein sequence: CASSLTGAGAVNEQFF. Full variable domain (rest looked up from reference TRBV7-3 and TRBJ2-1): GAGVSQTPSNKVTEKGKYVELRCDPISGHTALYWYRQSLGQGPEFLIYFQGTGAADDSGLPNDRFFAVRPEGSVSTLKIQRTERGDSAVYLCASSLTGAGAVNEQFFGPGTRLTVL.

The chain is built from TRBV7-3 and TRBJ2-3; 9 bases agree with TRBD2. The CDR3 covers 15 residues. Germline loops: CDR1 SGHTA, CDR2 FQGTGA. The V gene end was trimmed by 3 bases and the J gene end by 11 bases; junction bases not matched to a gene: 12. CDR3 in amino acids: CASSLGPSLAGMQYF. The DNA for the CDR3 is TGTGCCAGCAGCTTGGGCCCCAGTCTAGCGGGGATGCAGTATTTT.

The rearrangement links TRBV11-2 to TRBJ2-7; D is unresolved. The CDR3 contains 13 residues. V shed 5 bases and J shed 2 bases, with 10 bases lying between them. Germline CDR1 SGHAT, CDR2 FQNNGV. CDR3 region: CASSPQFAYEQYV. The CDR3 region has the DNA TGTGCCAGCAGCCCCCAATTCGCCTACGAGCAGTACGTC.

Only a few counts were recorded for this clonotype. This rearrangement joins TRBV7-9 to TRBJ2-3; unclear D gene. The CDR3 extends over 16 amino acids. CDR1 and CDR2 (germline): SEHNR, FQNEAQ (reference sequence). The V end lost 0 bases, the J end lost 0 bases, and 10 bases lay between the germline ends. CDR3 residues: CASSLADASSTDTQYF. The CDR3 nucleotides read TGTGCCAGCAGCTTAGCAGACGCCTCTAGCACAGATACGCAGTATTTT.

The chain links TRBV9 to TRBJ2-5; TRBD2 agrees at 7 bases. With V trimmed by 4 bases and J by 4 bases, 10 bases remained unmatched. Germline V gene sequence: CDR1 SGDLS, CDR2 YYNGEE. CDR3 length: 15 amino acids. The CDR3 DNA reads TGTGCCAGCAGCCTGACCTCGACGGGAGGAGAGACCCAGTACTTC. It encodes CASSLTSTGGETQYF. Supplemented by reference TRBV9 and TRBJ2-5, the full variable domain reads DSGVTQTPKHLITATGQRVTLRCSPRSGDLSVYWYQQSLDQGLQFLIQYYNGEERAKGNILERFSAQQFPDLHSELNLSSLELGDSALYFCASSLTSTGGETQYFGPGTRLLVL.

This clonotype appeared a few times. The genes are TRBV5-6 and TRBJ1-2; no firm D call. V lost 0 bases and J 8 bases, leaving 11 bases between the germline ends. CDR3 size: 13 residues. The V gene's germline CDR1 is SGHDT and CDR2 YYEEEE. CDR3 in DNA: TGTGCCAGCAGCTTGGACAGCTTCGGGGGCTACACCTTC. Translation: CASSLDSFGGYTF.

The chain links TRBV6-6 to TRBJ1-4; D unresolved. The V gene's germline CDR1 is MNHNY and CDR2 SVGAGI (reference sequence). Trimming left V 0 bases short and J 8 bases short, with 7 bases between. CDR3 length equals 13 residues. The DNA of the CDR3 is TGTGCCAGCAGTTACTCGGGAGGCGAAAAACTGTTTTTT. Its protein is CASSYSGGEKLFF.